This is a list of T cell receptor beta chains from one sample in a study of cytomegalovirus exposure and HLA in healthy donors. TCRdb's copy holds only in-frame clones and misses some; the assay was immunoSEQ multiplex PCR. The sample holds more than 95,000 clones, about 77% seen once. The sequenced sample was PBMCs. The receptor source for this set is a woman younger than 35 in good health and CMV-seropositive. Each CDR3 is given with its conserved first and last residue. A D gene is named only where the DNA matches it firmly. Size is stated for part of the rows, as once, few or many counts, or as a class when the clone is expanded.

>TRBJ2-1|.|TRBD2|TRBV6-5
TGTGCCAGCAGCTCCGGGATAGCGGGGGGTCTAGGGCAGTTCTTC
CASSSGIAGGLGQFF
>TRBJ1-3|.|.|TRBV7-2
TGTGCCAGCAGCGAAGAGACAGGCTTGGGAAACACCATATATTTT
CASSEETGLGNTIYF
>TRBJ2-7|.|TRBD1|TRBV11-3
TGTGCCAGCAGCCGGGGGACAGGGGAAGTCAGCGAGCAGTACTTC
CASSRGTGEVSEQYF
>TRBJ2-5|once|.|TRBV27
TGTGCCAGCTCCAAAGGTTTCAGGGAAGAGACCCAGTACTTC
CASSKGFREETQYF
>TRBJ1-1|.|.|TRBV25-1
TGTGCCAGCAGTGAAGCCGGGCAGGGAGGCACTGAAGCTTTCTTT
CASSEAGQGGTEAFF
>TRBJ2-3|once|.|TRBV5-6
TGTGCCAGCAGCTTGGGTGCTGCGGGCACAGATACGCAGTATTTT
CASSLGAAGTDTQYF
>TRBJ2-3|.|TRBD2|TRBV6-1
TGTGCCAGCAGTCCACTAGCGGGGTTAGGAGATACGCAGTATTTT
CASSPLAGLGDTQYF
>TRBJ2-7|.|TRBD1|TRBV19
TGTGCCAGTAGGAGACAGGGGTCCTCCTACGAGCAGTACTTC
CASRRQGSSYEQYF
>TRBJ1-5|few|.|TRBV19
TGTGCCAGTAGTGGCGCAGGGCAAACAGGGCAGCCCCAGCATTTT
CASSGAGQTGQPQHF
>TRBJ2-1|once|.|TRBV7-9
TGTGCCAGCAGCCCCGGAGGGAGCTCCTACAATGAGCAGTTCTTC
CASSPGGSSYNEQFF
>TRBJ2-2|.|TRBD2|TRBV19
TGTGCCAGTAGTATACTAGCGGGGAACACCGGGGAGCTGTTTTTT
CASSILAGNTGELFF
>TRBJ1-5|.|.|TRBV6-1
TGTGCCGTACGGCGGGGGCAGGTTCTCAATCAGCCCCAGCATTTT
CAVRRGQVLNQPQHF
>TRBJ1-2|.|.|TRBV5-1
TGCGCCAGCAGCTTGGGCCAGACTCTTGGAGGCTACACCTTC
CASSLGQTLGGYTF
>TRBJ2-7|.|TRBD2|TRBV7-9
TGTGCCAGCAGCTCCGTCCAGGGGGGGCTAGCGGGAGGACAAGAGCAGTACTTC
CASSSVQGGLAGGQEQYF
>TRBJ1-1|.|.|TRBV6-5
TGTGCCAGCAGTTACTTAGGGGTGGGAACTGAAGCTTTCTTT
CASSYLGVGTEAFF
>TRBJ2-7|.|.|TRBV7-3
TGTGCCAGCAGCTTAACAGGGGCAGGCAGGGCTCGGGACGAGCAGTACTTC
CASSLTGAGRARDEQYF
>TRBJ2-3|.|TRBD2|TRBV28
TGTGCCAGCAGTTTAAGCGGGAGGGTACCGAGCACAGATACGCAGTATTTT
CASSLSGRVPSTDTQYF
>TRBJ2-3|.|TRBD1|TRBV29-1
TGCAGCGTCTCGACAGGGCGAACAGATACGCAGTATTTT
CSVSTGRTDTQYF
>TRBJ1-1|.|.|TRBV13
TGTGCCAGCGGTTCTCGGACACTGGCTGAAGCTTTCTTT
CASGSRTLAEAFF
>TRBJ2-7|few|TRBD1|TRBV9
TGTGCCAGCAGCGTAGGGGGACAGGGCGAGCAGTACTTC
CASSVGGQGEQYF
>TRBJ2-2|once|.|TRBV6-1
TGTGCCAGCACCAGTCTGACCGGGGAGCTGTTTTTT
CASTSLTGELFF
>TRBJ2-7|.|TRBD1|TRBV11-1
TGTGCCAGCAGCTCCCGGGACAGCCTGGAGCAGTACTTC
CASSSRDSLEQYF
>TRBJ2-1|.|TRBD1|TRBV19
TGTGCCAGTAGTATCGACAGGGGGTGGAGTGAGCAGTTCTTC
CASSIDRGWSEQFF
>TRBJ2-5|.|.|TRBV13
TGTGCCAGCAGCTTAGGAGCGGCCCAAGAGACCCAGTACTTC
CASSLGAAQETQYF
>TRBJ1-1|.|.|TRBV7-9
TGTGCCAGCAGAGCCCCCCTCGGGCGGGAAAGGAGTCGAGCTTTCTTT
CASRAPLGRERSRAFF
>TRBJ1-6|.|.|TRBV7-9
TGTGCCAGCAGCTTACCCGGGGGAGACTCACCCCTCCACTTT
CASSLPGGDSPLHF
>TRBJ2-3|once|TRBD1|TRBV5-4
TGTGCCAGCAGGTCCGGGACAGGGGAGAAAGGGACAGATACGCAGTATTTT
CASRSGTGEKGTDTQYF
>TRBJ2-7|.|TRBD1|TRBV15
TGTGCCACCAGTAGCTCGGGACAGGGGGGGTTCGAGCAGTACTTC
CATSSSGQGGFEQYF